Listed below are T cell receptor beta chains from one sample, sequenced in a study of monozygotic twins with inflammatory bowel disease. TCRdb processed the 5' RACE reads again and assigns one entry to each CDR3 protein, with no DNA. The sample has 110,000 to 150,000 distinct CDR3 sequences; the top ten hold around 1.3%. Sequenced input: blood. The receptors were gathered from a human donor with ulcerative colitis or Crohn's disease, or a healthy co-twin of an affected twin (not recorded which). Both conserved end residues are part of each CDR3. The order of the fields is J gene, V gene, CDR3 protein.

>TRBJ1-2|TRBV7-9
CASSSPQNYGYTF
>TRBJ2-7|TRBV27
CASSLKTGPSYEQYF
>TRBJ1-1|TRBV7-2
CASSLVGAGVNTEAFF
>TRBJ2-2|TRBV5-1
CASSSGLAGGLNTGELFF
>TRBJ2-7|TRBV7-2
CASSPTGPYEQYF
>TRBJ2-7|TRBV20-1
CSARRRTDLYEQYF
>TRBJ1-1|TRBV12-3/TRBV12-4
CASSWGNGNTEAFF
>TRBJ2-3|TRBV7-3
CASRVTGTPSADTQYF
>TRBJ2-1|TRBV7-3
CASSSYGTSGRGEQFF
>TRBJ1-4|TRBV3-1
CASSQGGLPGRLFF
>TRBJ2-5|TRBV6-1
CASSPGGTVQETQYF
>TRBJ2-7|TRBV10-2
CASSVASRGEQYF
>TRBJ1-5|TRBV24-1
CATSGTGGLNQPQHF
>TRBJ1-1|TRBV7-3
CASSELGQGVTEAFF
>TRBJ2-3|TRBV11-2
CASSSRRSGIPDTQYF
>TRBJ2-1|TRBV7-2
CASSLVWGNREQFF
>TRBJ2-4|TRBV3-1
CASSQEVAGRIAKNIQYF
>TRBJ2-5|TRBV21-1
CASSSLKGHWQETQYF
>TRBJ2-7|TRBV25-1
CASSGWTGSSYEQYF
>TRBJ2-5|TRBV28
CASRRRLAGLRETQYF
>TRBJ1-2|TRBV20-1
CSARQEGYGYTF
>TRBJ1-1|TRBV7-6
CASSLKIGRKNTEAFF
>TRBJ2-5|TRBV7-2
CASSLASGVGVGQETQYF
>TRBJ2-1|TRBV5-6
CASTNLAGEFEQFF
>TRBJ1-2|TRBV11-2
CASSLGVRGQGYTF
>TRBJ1-5|TRBV5-5
CASSLDGDQYSNQPQHF
>TRBJ2-2|TRBV24-1
CATSDMNTGELFF
>TRBJ1-3|TRBV19
CASSNLPSGNTIYF
>TRBJ1-2|TRBV7-9
CASSPYDPIRGYTF
>TRBJ1-4|TRBV12-3/TRBV12-4
CASSGRGSRREKLFF
>TRBJ2-3|TRBV7-3
CASSLRSTSGGLYTDTQYF
>TRBJ2-1|TRBV9
CASSAQGLGSNEQFF
>TRBJ2-6|TRBV20-1
CSASRISGANVLTF
>TRBJ1-1|TRBV15
CATSTDGAISTEAFF
>TRBJ2-2|TRBV4-3
CASSHGGGELFF
>TRBJ2-7|TRBV5-6
CASSWGYEQYF
>TRBJ1-2|TRBV4-1
CASSQGQGANYGYTF
>TRBJ1-1|TRBV11-3
CASSLEDKEAFF
>TRBJ2-1|TRBV5-1
CASRASGRRDNEQFF
>TRBJ1-1|TRBV29-1
CSVEASEGGEAFF
>TRBJ1-1|TRBV11-2
CASSLNSVTEAFF
>TRBJ2-7|TRBV25-1
CASSLTHGVSYEQYF
>TRBJ1-1|TRBV9
CASSVSPGTATEAFF
>TRBJ2-7|TRBV28
CASSTGPSSSYEQYF
>TRBJ2-3|TRBV7-3
CASTYDRGSTDTQYF
>TRBJ2-1|TRBV5-1
CASSLALVPSGRGGRSYNEQFF
>TRBJ1-5|TRBV7-9
CASSLDGGQPQHF
>TRBJ1-1|TRBV4-2
CASSQNRQRSTEAFF
>TRBJ2-1|TRBV9
CASSVTPGQEFF